This entry lists 17 T cell receptor beta chains sequenced from one sample in a study of cytomegalovirus exposure and HLA in healthy donors (TCRdb year 2017). Libraries were prepared through the immunoSEQ multiplex PCR assay. For the multiplex PCR, a mixture combining 60 forward primers for TCR Vbeta segments and 13 reverse primers for TCR Jbeta segments was used. Entries here come from immuneACCESS through TCRdb and include only in-frame sequences with V and J called. Some clones fail to appear in such tables; in the studies checked, an unresolved V gene covers under half of the shortfall, and the cause of the remainder is unknown. This sample has around 120,000 clones in its table, and less than 65% of those were observed once. Over 8% of the sample comes from the top ten. Input material: PBMCs. The receptors derive from a man in his forties in good health and CMV-seropositive.

This rearrangement joins TRBV27 to TRBJ2-5; TRBD1 matches 8 bases. V lost 5 bases and J lost 5; bases outside the gene matches: 10. Germline CDR1 MNHEY, CDR2 SMNVEV (reference sequence). CDR3 length: 15 amino acids. Here the CDR3 DNA reads TGTGCCAGCAGTCCCAGGGGGCGCGAATGGGAGACCCAGTACTTC. Translated: CASSPRGREWETQYF.

The V and J genes are TRBV2 and TRBJ2-2; D possibly corresponds to TRBD2 (6 bases). The CDR3 has 14 amino acids. V was cut by 3 bases and J by 3 bases, with 8 bases left in between. CDR1 and CDR2 (germline): SNHLY, FYNNEI. CDR3 amino acids: CASSDWGDTGELFF. In DNA form, the CDR3 reads TGTGCCAGCAGTGATTGGGGGGACACCGGGGAGCTGTTTTTT.

The V and J genes are TRBV6-1 and TRBJ1-2; the match to TRBD1 covers 7 bases. CDR3 length: 16 residues. In germline, CDR1 is MNHNS, CDR2 SASEGT. V was pared by 0 bases and J by 4 bases, with 8 bases of the junction left unmatched. This CDR3 is CASSEAQVQGFYGYTF. In DNA form, the CDR3 reads TGTGCCAGCAGTGAAGCGCAAGTACAGGGGTTCTATGGCTACACCTTC.

The chain uses TRBV7-2 and TRBJ2-1; 9 bases fit TRBD1. The germline V gene encodes CDR1 SGHTA and CDR2 FQGNSA. This CDR3 spans 15 amino acids. The ends lost 5 bases at V and 10 bases at J; junction bases unmatched: 12. CDR3 bases: TGTGCCAGCAGCCCCACAGGGGGCTCGACGCGAGAGCAGTTCTTC. Translation gives CASSPTGGSTREQFF. The whole variable domain, filled in from reference TRBV7-2 and TRBJ2-1, reads GAGVSQSPSNKVTEKGKDVELRCDPISGHTALYWYRQSLGQGLEFLIYFQGNSAPDKSGLPSDRFSAERTGGSVSTLTIQRTQQEDSAVYLCASSPTGGSTREQFFGPGTRLTVL.

The chain carries TRBV7-2 and TRBJ2-2; D is possibly TRBD2 (6 bases). There are 15 residues in the CDR3. Per the germline V gene, CDR1 is SGHTA and CDR2 is FQGNSA. V gave up 1 base and J gave up 9 bases, with 15 bases separating them. As DNA, the CDR3 is TGTGCCAGCAGCTTAGAGGGTAGCGGCCTCAGGGAGCTGTTTTTT. Residues: CASSLEGSGLRELFF.

V gene TRBV5-4 combines with J gene TRBJ2-1, with TRBD2 identical over 8 bases. CDR3 length: 16 residues. Germline V gene sequence: CDR1 SGHNT, CDR2 YYREEE (reference sequence). V lost 1 base to trimming and J lost 5 bases; unmatched junction nucleotides: 8. The DNA of the CDR3 is TGTGCCAGCAGCTTGCTGGCTAGCGGGCCCAACAATGAGCAGTTCTTC. It translates to CASSLLASGPNNEQFF.

This clone has a count of ten or more. This rearrangement joins TRBV5-1 to TRBJ1-4, with 9 positions matching TRBD1. J gave up 8 bases and V 0 bases, and 2 bases lay outside the gene matches. This CDR3 contains 14 residues. Germline V gene lookup returns CDR1 SGHRS and CDR2 YFSETQ. The DNA of the CDR3 is TGCGCCAGCAGCTTGGGGACAGGGGTAGAAAAACTGTTTTTT. Amino acid sequence: CASSLGTGVEKLFF.

CDR3 sequence (DNA): TGTGCCAGCAGTGACGCAGGGGAGTATCAGCCCCAGCATTTT. Protein: CASSDAGEYQPQHF. The V and J genes are TRBV6-1 and TRBJ1-5; D is perhaps TRBD1 (6 bases). The V end lost 3 bases, the J end lost 5 bases, and 11 bases lay between the germline ends. Germline V gene data show CDR1 as MNHNS and CDR2 as SASEGT. The CDR3 runs to 14 residues.

The rearrangement links TRBV7-2 to TRBJ2-5; TRBD2 agrees at 8 bases. The ends lost 1 base at V and 5 bases at J; junction bases unmatched: 15. The CDR3 consists of 18 residues. CDR1 and CDR2 from the germline V gene are SGHTA and FQGNSA. In nucleotides, the CDR3 is TGTGCCAGCAGCTTAGGAGTGACGAGCGGGAGTATGTTGGAGACCCAGTACTTC. Its protein product is CASSLGVTSGSMLETQYF.

The J gene is TRBJ1-2, the V gene TRBV5-8, with TRBD1 matching over 10 bases. Per the germline V gene, CDR1 is SGHTS and CDR2 is YDEGEE. This CDR3 is built from 14 residues. V trimming: 4 bases; J trimming: 4 bases; junction bases outside the gene matches: 4. The CDR3 loop is CASSTRDRGYGYTF. As DNA, the CDR3 is TGTGCCAGCAGCACCAGGGACAGGGGCTATGGCTACACCTTC.

This clone was observed a handful of times. The rearrangement links TRBV7-9 to TRBJ2-7; D ambiguous. Germline V gene data show CDR1 as SEHNR and CDR2 as FQNEAQ (reference sequence). The CDR3 sequence is 17 residues long. Deletions cut 5 bases from V and 3 bases from J, with 23 bases between. CDR3 nucleotides: TGTGCCAGCAGCGTTATGACCCCCCAAGGCAGGCGCTACGAGCAGTACTTC. Protein: CASSVMTPQGRRYEQYF. The entire variable domain, with the rest obtained from reference TRBV7-9 and TRBJ2-7, is as follows: DTGVSQNPRHKITKRGQNVTFRCDPISEHNRLYWYRQTLGQGPEFLTYFQNEAQLEKSRLLSDRFSAERPKGSFSTLEIQRTEQGDSAMYLCASSVMTPQGRRYEQYFGPGTRLTVT.

The chain has TRBV2 and TRBJ2-3; D remains unclear. Germline V CDR1 and CDR2: SNHLY, FYNNEI. The CDR3 covers 12 residues. V was clipped by 6 bases and J by 7 bases, with 11 bases between them. The CDR3 loop reads CASSLDSNTQYF. CDR3 nucleotide sequence: TGTGCCAGCAGCCTAGACTCCAATACGCAGTATTTT.

This sequence joins TRBV5-1 and TRBJ2-7; 11 bases line up with TRBD1. J lost 3 bases, V lost 1 base, and 3 bases had no gene match. Germline CDR1 is SGHRS and CDR2 is YFSETQ. The CDR3 has 15 residues. CDR3 sequence (DNA): TGCGCCAGCAGCTTGATTGGGACAGGGGGCTACGAGCAGTACTTC. Amino acids: CASSLIGTGGYEQYF.

V and J are TRBV20-1 and TRBJ1-4, with 8 bases that match TRBD1. The length of the CDR3 is 11 residues. Trimming cost V 7 bases and J 10 bases; bases outside gene matches: 5. The germline V gene has CDR1 DFQATT and CDR2 SNEGSKA (reference sequence). As DNA, the CDR3 is TGCAGTGTGGACAGGGCCACAAAACTGTTTTTT. Residues: CSVDRATKLFF.

V and J are TRBV25-1 and TRBJ2-3; the D gene is possibly TRBD2 (6 bases). The germline V and J ends were trimmed by 1 base and 4 bases, with 15 bases remaining between them. There are 16 residues in the CDR3. Germline loops: CDR1 MGHDK, CDR2 SYGVNS. This CDR3 reads CASSESGRLVSDTQYF. The CDR3 coding sequence is TGTGCCAGCAGTGAATCGGGACGACTAGTTTCAGATACGCAGTATTTT.

This clone was seen a handful of times. The V gene is TRBV5-1, the J gene TRBJ2-6; 8 bases line up with TRBD2. J lost 4 bases, V lost 4 bases, and 13 bases had no gene match. Germline V gives CDR1 SGHRS, CDR2 YFSETQ. This CDR3 contains 18 residues. The CDR3 DNA reads TGCGCCAGCAGCGGGTCAGCGGGAGAAATCCACGGGGCCAACGTCCTGACTTTC. Translating it yields CASSGSAGEIHGANVLTF.

Turning to this clone: Other DNA sequences in this sample translate to the same CDR3. The chain links TRBV5-1 to TRBJ2-3; a weak D match, TRBD2 (6 bases). CDR1 is SGHRS, CDR2 YFSETQ, per germline. The length of the CDR3 is 15 residues. V was cut by 0 bases and J by 2 bases, with 10 bases left in between. CDR3 loop: CASSLVAGSTDTQYF. The CDR3 DNA follows: TGCGCCAGCAGCTTGGTTGCGGGGTCCACAGATACGCAGTATTTT.